Included here is one T cell receptor beta chain sequence, with context. This sample stems from a study of cytomegalovirus exposure and HLA in healthy donors. Trimming at V came to 4 bases and at J to 3 bases, leaving 4 bases not matched to a gene. Germline V gene lookup returns CDR1 SGHRS and CDR2 YFSETQ. The CDR3 loop spans 14 amino acids. Amplification used 60 Vbeta primers and 13 Jbeta primers. The method was immunoSEQ multiplex PCR; TCRdb's version includes in-frame clones alone and lacks a portion of them. The sample shows hundreds of thousands of clones, 70% to 80% of them seen only once. Sequencing used PBMCs. The receptor comes from a woman in her sixties in good health and CMV-seropositive. The J gene is TRBJ1-5, the V gene TRBV5-1, with 7 bases that match TRBD1. The CDR3 DNA sequence: TGCGCCAGCAGCCCACAGGGGCTCAATCAGCCCCAGCATTTT. As protein: CASSPQGLNQPQHF. Variable domain in full (rest from reference TRBV5-1 and TRBJ1-5): KAGVTQTPRYLIKTRGQQVTLSCSPISGHRSVSWYQQTPGQGLQFLFEYFSETQRNKGNFPGRFSGRQFSNSRSEMNVSTLELGDSALYLCASSPQGLNQPQHFGDGTRLSIL.